This is a list of T cell receptor beta chains from one sample in a study of cytomegalovirus exposure and HLA in healthy donors. Here immunoSEQ multiplex PCR was the method, and the copy in TCRdb shows in-frame clones only, minus some. Here the sample spans some 150,000 clones, 88% being singletons. Sequencing input: PBMCs. The receptor set was obtained from a man aged 18 to 35 in good health and CMV-seronegative. Both conserved end residues are part of each CDR3. The order of the fields is D gene, V gene, J gene, clone size, CDR3 DNA, CDR3 protein. A D gene is named only where the DNA matches it firmly. Size values are once, few and many counts, or a class for expanded clones, and some rows have none.

NA	TRBV2	TRBJ1-1	NA	TGTGCCAGCAGTGGAGGGTTGACCACTGAAGCTTTCTTT	CASSGGLTTEAFF
TRBD2	TRBV18	TRBJ2-7	NA	TGTGCCAGCTCATTAGCGGGAGAGGCCGTTTACGAGCAGTACTTC	CASSLAGEAVYEQYF
TRBD1	TRBV4-1	TRBJ1-3	NA	TGCGCCAGCAGCCAGCTCATGGGGACAGGAACTGGAAACACCATATATTTT	CASSQLMGTGTGNTIYF
TRBD1	TRBV7-9	TRBJ1-4	NA	TGTGCCAGCAGCGATACCGGGACAGGGGTTCGAGGTGAAAAACTGTTTTTT	CASSDTGTGVRGEKLFF
TRBD2	TRBV11-3	TRBJ2-7	once	TGTGCCAGCAGCCCGGGGACTAGCGGGATCTACGAGCAGTACTTC	CASSPGTSGIYEQYF
TRBD2	TRBV6-4	TRBJ2-1	NA	TGTGCCAGCAGTCTAGCTACTAGCGGAAACAATGAGCAGTTCTTC	CASSLATSGNNEQFF
NA	TRBV5-6	TRBJ2-5	NA	TGTGCCAGCAAGCCCGCTCGGGGGGCCGTTAGAGAGACCCAGTACTTC	CASKPARGAVRETQYF
NA	TRBV7-2	TRBJ1-2	NA	TGTGCCAGCAGCTTAGTCCCACAGGGCAACTATGGCTACACCTTC	CASSLVPQGNYGYTF
TRBD2	TRBV2	TRBJ2-1	NA	TGTGCCAGCAGTGGAACTAGCGGGGGGGTATATGAGCAGTTCTTC	CASSGTSGGVYEQFF
TRBD2	TRBV19	TRBJ2-1	few	TGTGCCAGTAGAGGAAATAAGCGGGACGGACGGAATGAGCAGTTCTTC	CASRGNKRDGRNEQFF
TRBD1	TRBV6-5	TRBJ1-5	NA	TGTGCCAGCGGGGGGACAGCCAATCAGCCCCAGCATTTT	CASGGTANQPQHF
NA	TRBV19	TRBJ1-1	NA	TGTGCCAGTAGTTTGGCAGGGCGCTCCACTGAAGCTTTCTTT	CASSLAGRSTEAFF
TRBD1	TRBV29-1	TRBJ2-7	NA	TGCAGCGTTGAAGTGGGGGACAGAAGTTCCTACGAGCAGTACTTC	CSVEVGDRSSYEQYF
TRBD1	TRBV28	TRBJ2-5	once	TGTGCCAGCGGGACAGGGGCCATTCCAATACAAGAGACCCAGTACTTC	CASGTGAIPIQETQYF
NA	TRBV4-1	TRBJ2-2	NA	TGCGCCAGCAGCCAAGTCGGACTCTCGACCGGGGAGCTGTTTTTT	CASSQVGLSTGELFF
TRBD2	TRBV11-2	TRBJ2-2	NA	TGTGCCAGCAGTGGACTAGCGGGGGGGGAGCTGTTTTTT	CASSGLAGGELFF
TRBD2	TRBV7-2	TRBJ2-1	NA	TGTGCCAGCAGCTTAGCTTCCGGGACTAGCGCCAATGAACAGTTCTTC	CASSLASGTSANEQFF
NA	TRBV5-6	TRBJ2-7	NA	TGTGCCAGCAGCTTTACTAGCACCGAGCAGTACTTC	CASSFTSTEQYF
TRBD1	TRBV28	TRBJ2-3	NA	TGTGCCAGCAGCCCCGGGACAGGGTTGACAGATACGCAGTATTTT	CASSPGTGLTDTQYF
NA	TRBV19	TRBJ1-5	NA	TGTGCCAGTAGTATAGATTCAGGGTATAGCAATCAGCCCCAGCATTTT	CASSIDSGYSNQPQHF